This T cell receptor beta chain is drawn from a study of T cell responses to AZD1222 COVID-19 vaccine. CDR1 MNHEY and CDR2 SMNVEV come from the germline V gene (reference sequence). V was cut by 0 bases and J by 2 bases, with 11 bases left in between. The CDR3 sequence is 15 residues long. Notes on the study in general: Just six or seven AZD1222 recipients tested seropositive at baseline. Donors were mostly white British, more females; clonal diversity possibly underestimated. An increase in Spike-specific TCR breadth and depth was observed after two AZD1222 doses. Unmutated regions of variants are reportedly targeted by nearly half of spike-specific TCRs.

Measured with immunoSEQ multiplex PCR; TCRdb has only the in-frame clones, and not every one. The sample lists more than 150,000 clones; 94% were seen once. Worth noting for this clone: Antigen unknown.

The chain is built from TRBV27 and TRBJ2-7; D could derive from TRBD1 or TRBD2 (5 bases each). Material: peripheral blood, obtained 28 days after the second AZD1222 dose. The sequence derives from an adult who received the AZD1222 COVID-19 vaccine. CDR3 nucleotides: TGTGCCAGCAGTTTATCGGCAGGGAGCCCCTACGAGCAGTACTTC. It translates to CASSLSAGSPYEQYF.